Listed below are T cell receptor beta chains from one sample, sequenced in a study of blood T cell repertoires in COVID-19. This table comes from immunoSEQ multiplex PCR, and its TCRdb copy is limited to in-frame clones, with some not included. This sample carries about 180,000 clones, 87% of them seen once, and the ten largest clones take 1% to 1.5%. The source material was PBMCs or T cells enriched from blood (not recorded which). All receptors derive from a human donor with acute COVID-19. The donor label of this sample is uncertain. Both conserved end residues are part of each CDR3. A D gene is named only where the DNA matches it firmly. Some rows mark clone size as missing; the rest say once, few, many or name a class of expanded clone.

v_call,d_call,j_call,clone_size,cdr3_nt,cdr3_aa
TRBV12-5,NA,TRBJ2-7,NA,TGTGCTAGTGGTTTGGTAATCCCTCTAGGCCCCACCTACGAGCAGTACTTC,CASGLVIPLGPTYEQYF
TRBV28,TRBD1,TRBJ1-1,NA,TGTGCCAGCAAGGTTGGACAGGGGACCACTGAAGCTTTCTTT,CASKVGQGTTEAFF
TRBV11-2,NA,TRBJ2-2,NA,TGTGCCAGCACTCGAACGGGGAACACCGGGGAGCTGTTTTTT,CASTRTGNTGELFF
TRBV2,TRBD1,TRBJ2-2,NA,TGTGCCAGGACAGGGGGCGATACCGGGGAGCTGTTTTTT,CARTGGDTGELFF
TRBV25-1,TRBD1,TRBJ1-2,NA,TGTGCCAGCAGTGCCGGGACAGCCCTTAACTATGGCTACACCTTC,CASSAGTALNYGYTF
TRBV30,NA,TRBJ2-7,NA,TGTGCCTGGAGTGCGGCAGGGGCCTACGAGCAGTACTTC,CAWSAAGAYEQYF
TRBV30,TRBD2,TRBJ2-1,NA,TGTGCCTGGAGTGTACGGGGTGTAGCGGGGGGTACAAACAATGAGCAGTTCTTC,CAWSVRGVAGGTNNEQFF
TRBV19,TRBD1,TRBJ1-1,NA,TGTGCCAGTAGTCCCCGGACAGGCACAATGAACACTGAAGCTTTCTTT,CASSPRTGTMNTEAFF
TRBV6-5,TRBD1,TRBJ1-2,NA,TGTGCCAGCAGCAGGACAGGGTCTAACTATGGCTACACCTTC,CASSRTGSNYGYTF
TRBV7-2,NA,TRBJ1-6,NA,TGTGCCAGCAGCTTAGTTTGGCAGGGCCGAGAGCCCCTCCACTTT,CASSLVWQGREPLHF
TRBV21-1,NA,TRBJ1-2,NA,TGTGCCAGCAGCAAAGGGAGGGAGGGGGACTATGGCTACACCTTC,CASSKGREGDYGYTF
TRBV18,NA,TRBJ1-4,NA,TGTGCCAGCTCAGCTTCAGGACAGTCCCTTAATGAAAAACTGTTTTTT,CASSASGQSLNEKLFF
TRBV27,NA,TRBJ2-1,NA,TGTGCCAGCAGTTTATCGCAGGTCTCCTCCTACAATGAGCAGTTCTTC,CASSLSQVSSYNEQFF
TRBV4-1,NA,TRBJ1-3,NA,TGCGCCAGCAGCCAGCTGACGAGGACTGGAAACACCATATATTTT,CASSQLTRTGNTIYF
TRBV2,TRBD1,TRBJ2-1,NA,TGTGCCAGCGGGACAGCCGACAATGAGCAGTTCTTC,CASGTADNEQFF
TRBV4-2,TRBD2,TRBJ2-3,NA,TGTGCCAGCAGCCAATTGGTAGCGGGGGACCTCACAGATACGCAGTATTTT,CASSQLVAGDLTDTQYF
TRBV6-2/TRBV6-3,TRBD1,TRBJ2-2,NA,TGTGCCAGCAGTTCCCCGGGACAGGGGACCGGGGAGCTGTTTTTT,CASSSPGQGTGELFF
TRBV7-9,NA,TRBJ1-1,NA,TGTGCCAGCAACCCGGGACAAATGAACACTGAAGCTTTCTTT,CASNPGQMNTEAFF
TRBV5-1,TRBD1,TRBJ1-2,NA,TGCGCCAGCAGCTTGGATGGGGACAGTGGAGTCTATGGCTACACCTTC,CASSLDGDSGVYGYTF
TRBV18,TRBD2,TRBJ2-5,NA,TGTGCCAGCTCCCGTAGCGGGGCACGAGAGACCCAGTACTTC,CASSRSGARETQYF
TRBV12-5,TRBD1,TRBJ2-7,NA,TGTGCTAGTGGCCTACAGGGGTACGAGCAGTACTTC,CASGLQGYEQYF
TRBV6-5,NA,TRBJ1-4,NA,TGTGCCAGCAGTTACGACAGTAATGAAAAACTGTTTTTT,CASSYDSNEKLFF
TRBV5-4,NA,TRBJ1-1,NA,TGTGCCAGCACCTTTTCAGACACGGAGAACACTGAAGCTTTCTTT,CASTFSDTENTEAFF
TRBV6-5,NA,TRBJ1-1,once,TGTGCCAGCAGCCGCGACAGCCCGAACACTGAAGCTTTCTTT,CASSRDSPNTEAFF
TRBV24-1,TRBD1,TRBJ1-2,NA,TGTGCCACCAGTCCTGGGACAGGGATTTATGGCTACACCTTC,CATSPGTGIYGYTF
TRBV7-2,TRBD1,TRBJ1-2,NA,TGTGCCAGCAGCTTACAACAGGGGGTTGGCTACACCTTC,CASSLQQGVGYTF
TRBV10-3,NA,TRBJ2-3,NA,TGTGCCATCAGCAGGATCGCGGGGAGCACAGATACGCAGTATTTT,CAISRIAGSTDTQYF
TRBV12-3/TRBV12-4,NA,TRBJ2-2,NA,TGTGCCTCTCAGGGTTTGAACACCGGGGAGCTGTTTTTT,CASQGLNTGELFF
TRBV15,TRBD1,TRBJ2-7,NA,TGTGCCACCAGCAGACGGGACAGAGTCTACGAGCAGTACTTC,CATSRRDRVYEQYF
TRBV7-8,NA,TRBJ1-5,NA,TGTGCCAGCAGCTTAGTGTCCCCCAGAGGCCACCAGCCCCAGCATTTT,CASSLVSPRGHQPQHF
TRBV11-2,TRBD1,TRBJ1-4,NA,TGTGCCAGCAGCTATGACAGGGGAGCTAATGAAAAACTGTTTTTT,CASSYDRGANEKLFF
TRBV19,TRBD1,TRBJ2-7,NA,TGTGCCAGTAGTGCGGACAGGGGGGGGATCTACGAGCAGTACTTC,CASSADRGGIYEQYF
TRBV9,TRBD1,TRBJ1-2,NA,TGTGCCAGCAGCTTTGGGACAGGGGGCAACGGCTACACCTTC,CASSFGTGGNGYTF
TRBV4-1,TRBD2,TRBJ2-7,NA,TGCGCCAGCTCCCTTTGGCAGCGGGGGCCCTACGAGCAGTACTTC,CASSLWQRGPYEQYF
TRBV6-5,TRBD1,TRBJ1-6,NA,TGTGCCAGCAGGTTGTTTGACAGGGATAATTCACCCCTCCACTTT,CASRLFDRDNSPLHF
TRBV9,TRBD1,TRBJ1-5,NA,TGTGCCAGCAGCGGTTCAGGGGGGAGCAATCAGCCCCAGCATTTT,CASSGSGGSNQPQHF
TRBV9,NA,TRBJ2-2,NA,TGTGCCAGCAGCGTGGAATTACAGGAAACCGGGGAGCTGTTTTTT,CASSVELQETGELFF
TRBV6-4,TRBD2,TRBJ2-3,NA,TGTGCCAGCATTCGACCCGAGCGGGGGGTCGGCACAGATACGCAGTATTTT,CASIRPERGVGTDTQYF
TRBV5-3,TRBD1,TRBJ1-6,NA,TGTGCCAGAAGCTTGGTGCTCTCAGGGGGCGTCGGATATTCACCCCTCCACTTT,CARSLVLSGGVGYSPLHF
TRBV3-1/TRBV3-2,TRBD2,TRBJ2-3,NA,TGTGCCAGCAGTCCCAGACTAGCGGGGGGCACAGATACGCAGTATTTT,CASSPRLAGGTDTQYF
TRBV6-5,NA,TRBJ1-1,NA,TGTGCCAGCATTAACTCCGGGACAACTGAAGCTTTCTTT,CASINSGTTEAFF
TRBV27,TRBD2,TRBJ2-7,once,TGTGCCAGCAGTTTAAGCGGGGGGGCAGACGAGCAGTACTTC,CASSLSGGADEQYF
TRBV18,TRBD1,TRBJ1-5,NA,TGTGCCAGCTCACCGGACAGGGGCAATCAGCCCCAGCATTTT,CASSPDRGNQPQHF
TRBV27,NA,TRBJ2-7,NA,TGTGCCAGCCCCAGGTTCAGGGTTAAAAACGAGCAGTACTTC,CASPRFRVKNEQYF
TRBV4-1,TRBD1,TRBJ2-6,NA,TGCGCCAGCAGCCAAGGACAGGGGACTGGGGCCAACGTCCTGACTTTC,CASSQGQGTGANVLTF
TRBV5-4,NA,TRBJ2-5,NA,TGTGCCAGCAGCCAGAACATCAAAGAGACCCAGTACTTC,CASSQNIKETQYF
TRBV2,NA,TRBJ2-1,NA,TGTGCCAGCACCCAGGAAGGGGACTACAATGAGCAGTTCTTC,CASTQEGDYNEQFF
TRBV14,NA,TRBJ1-2,NA,TGTGCCAGCAGCCGGACAGTTAAAAGCTTTAACTATGGCTACACCTTC,CASSRTVKSFNYGYTF
TRBV7-9,NA,TRBJ1-2,NA,TGTGCCAGCAGCAACAAACAGGGTAGCTACACCTTC,CASSNKQGSYTF
TRBV5-1,NA,TRBJ1-1,few,TGCGCCAGCAGCTTGGGGGCAGTAGGCACTGAAGCTTTCTTT,CASSLGAVGTEAFF